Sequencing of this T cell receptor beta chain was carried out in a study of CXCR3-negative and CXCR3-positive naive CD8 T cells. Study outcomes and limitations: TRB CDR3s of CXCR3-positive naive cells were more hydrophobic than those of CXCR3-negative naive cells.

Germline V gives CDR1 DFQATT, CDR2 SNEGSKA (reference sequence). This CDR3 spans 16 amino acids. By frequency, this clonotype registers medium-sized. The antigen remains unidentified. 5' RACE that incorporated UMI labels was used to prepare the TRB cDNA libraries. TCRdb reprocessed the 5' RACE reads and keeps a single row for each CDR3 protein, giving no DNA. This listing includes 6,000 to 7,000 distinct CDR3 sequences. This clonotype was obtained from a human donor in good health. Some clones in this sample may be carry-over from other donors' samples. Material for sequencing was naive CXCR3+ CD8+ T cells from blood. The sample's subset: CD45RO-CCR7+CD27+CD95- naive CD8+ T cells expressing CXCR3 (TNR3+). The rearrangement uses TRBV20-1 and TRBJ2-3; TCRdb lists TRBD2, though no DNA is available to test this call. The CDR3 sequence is CSASVGSGRAPDTQYF.